The 29 T cell receptor beta chains presented below share a single source sample, sequenced in a study of TIL therapy for anti-PD-1-resistant metastatic lung cancer. The libraries were made with immunoSEQ v3. Some clones are missing from TCRdb's copy, which holds only in-frame ones; the method was immunoSEQ multiplex PCR. The top ten clones hold 1.5% to 2% of a sample with some 60,000 clones, around four fifths of them seen once. As for time point: pre-treatment sample, taken before nivolumab and TIL therapy. The sequences come from blood, collected at baseline. The source is a person aged 30 to 80 with non-small cell lung cancer.

The chain links TRBV6-6 to TRBJ2-1; TRBD2 might be the D (5 bases). The V gene's germline CDR1 is MNHNY and CDR2 SVGAGI (reference sequence). The CDR3 has 14 amino acids. The CDR3 loop reads CASAASSIISVQFF. As DNA, the CDR3 is TGTGCAAGTGCCGCTAGCTCTATCATTAGCGTGCAGTTCTTC.

The J gene is TRBJ2-2, the V gene TRBV12-5, with D tentatively TRBD1 or TRBD2 (5 bases each). The CDR3 runs 16 residues. Per germline, CDR1 LGHNT and CDR2 FRNRAP. Trimming shortened V by 6 bases and J by 0 bases, and 14 bases separated the two germline ends. The CDR3 DNA follows: TGTGCTAGTGGCAACGGGGCGGAGACGAACACCGGGGAGCTGTTTTTT. It encodes CASGNGAETNTGELFF.

This clone was detected a few times. The chain recombines TRBV18 with TRBJ2-4; D may be TRBD1 (6 bases). Germline V gene lookup returns CDR1 KGHSH and CDR2 LQKENI. The ends were cut back, 0 bases at V and 2 bases at J, with 11 bases in the middle. The CDR3 sequence is 16 residues long. CDR3 in DNA: TGTGCCAGCTCACCACCCCACAGGGTCCCCAAAAACATTCAGTACTTC. Protein: CASSPPHRVPKNIQYF.

The chain joins TRBV2 to TRBJ1-5, with D possibly matching TRBD1 (5 bases). Germline V gene data show CDR1 as SNHLY and CDR2 as FYNNEI. Trimming pared 3 bases from V and 6 bases from J, leaving 18 bases between. CDR3 length: 16 amino acids. The CDR3 region has the DNA TGTGCCAGCAGTGATGGAACCTTCAGGGTGGGTCAGCCCCAGCATTTT. Translated, it gives CASSDGTFRVGQPQHF.

The rearrangement links TRBV9 to TRBJ2-3; D perhaps matches TRBD2 (6 bases). V was clipped by 4 bases and J by 6 bases, with 12 bases between them. Germline CDR1 reads SGDLS; CDR2 reads YYNGEE. The CDR3 contains 13 residues. CDR3: CASSPGGGDTQYF. In DNA form, the CDR3 reads TGTGCCAGCAGCCCCGGGGGTGGGGATACGCAGTATTTT. Full variable domain (outside the CDR3, taken from reference TRBV9 and TRBJ2-3): DSGVTQTPKHLITATGQRVTLRCSPRSGDLSVYWYQQSLDQGLQFLIQYYNGEERAKGNILERFSAQQFPDLHSELNLSSLELGDSALYFCASSPGGGDTQYFGPGTRLTVL.

The chain links TRBV27 to TRBJ2-5, with TRBD2 matching over 11 bases. The CDR3 extends over 19 amino acids. Germline loops: CDR1 MNHEY, CDR2 SMNVEV (reference sequence). J was trimmed by 0 bases and V by 3 bases; bases with no gene match: 12. Here the CDR3 reads CASSFSLVGTSGNQETQYF. CDR3 nucleotide sequence: TGTGCCAGCAGTTTCTCCTTGGTAGGGACTAGCGGAAACCAAGAGACCCAGTACTTC.

There are a few counts of this clone. The chain is built from TRBV7-9 and TRBJ1-1; no clear D. The CDR3 length is 16 residues. Trimming removed 6 bases at V and 1 base at J, with 18 bases between. CDR1 is SEHNR, CDR2 FQNEAQ, per germline (reference sequence). DNA of the CDR3: TGTGCCAGCAGAACCTCCGGAGCAGATAAGAACACTGAAGCTTTCTTT. Its translation: CASRTSGADKNTEAFF.

The chain uses TRBV11-3 and TRBJ1-3, with D tentatively TRBD1 (5 bases). Germline V lookup: CDR1 SGHNT, CDR2 YENEEA. Trimming left V 4 bases short and J 4 bases short, with 17 bases between. The CDR3 has 16 amino acids. CDR3 sequence (DNA): TGTGCCAGCAGCTCCCTCCCGGGGCAAGCGGGAAACACCATATATTTT. Its translation is CASSSLPGQAGNTIYF.

The V gene is TRBV6-6, the J gene TRBJ2-7, with 9 bases lining up with TRBD1. The junction had 10 bases not matched to a gene; V was cut back by 11 bases and J by 2 bases. The germline V gene encodes CDR1 MNHNY and CDR2 SVGAGI (reference sequence). The CDR3 is made up of 14 amino acids. The CDR3 DNA is TGTGCCGCGGACAGGGGACAGGGAACCTACGAGCAGTACTTC. Amino acids: CAADRGQGTYEQYF.

J is TRBJ2-6 and V is TRBV6-5; D might be TRBD2 (5 bases). CDR1 and CDR2 (germline): MNHEY, SVGAGI. Trimming stripped 2 bases from V and 4 bases from J, with 9 bases between. There are 15 residues in the CDR3. The DNA for the CDR3 is TGTGCCAGCAGTTACCCCCGAGGGGGGGCCAACGTCCTGACTTTC. It yields the protein CASSYPRGGANVLTF.

As regards this clone: The junction shows a germline mismatch at one end, possibly a read error. The chain links TRBV7-2 to TRBJ2-5, with 9 bases matching TRBD2. This CDR3 region has 16 residues. The germline CDR1 and CDR2 sequences are SGHTA and FQGNSA. The CDR3 DNA reads TGTGCCAGCACCTTAAATGGACTAGCGAACCAAGAGACCCAGTACTTC. It encodes CASTLNGLANQETQYF. Drawing the rest from reference TRBV7-2 and TRBJ2-5, the complete variable domain is GAGVSQSPSNKVTEKGKDVELRCDPISGHTALYWYRQSLGQGLEFLIYFQGNSAPDKSGLPSDRFSAERTGGSVSTLTIQRTQQEDSAVYLCASTLNGLANQETQYFGPGTRLLVL.

The chain uses TRBV19 and TRBJ1-5; maybe TRBD1 (5 bases). The CDR3 is 18 amino acids. Germline V gene lookup returns CDR1 LNHDA and CDR2 SQIVND (reference sequence). Trimming left V 1 base short and J 6 bases short, with 22 bases between. CDR3 in DNA: TGTGCCAGTAGTATAGTAGCGGAGGGGAGCGTTAGGAGTCAGCCCCAGCATTTT. As protein: CASSIVAEGSVRSQPQHF.

This chain connects TRBV28 to TRBJ2-3, with D maybe TRBD1 (7 bases). Between the trimmed V and J ends, which lost 10 bases and 0 bases, there was a span of 14 bases. Germline V CDR1 and CDR2: MDHEN, SYDVKM. This CDR3 comprises 14 residues. CDR3 nucleotides: TGTGCCACCGGTCAGGGGGGTAGCACAGATACGCAGTATTTT. Its protein is CATGQGGSTDTQYF.

V gene TRBV9 combines with J gene TRBJ2-5; no reliable D call. Trimming cost V 0 bases and J 1 base, with 7 bases left between them. From germline, CDR1 is SGDLS and CDR2 YYNGEE. The CDR3 covers 14 residues. The CDR3 DNA reads TGTGCCAGCAGCGTAGCAGCCTTCCAAGAGACCCAGTACTTC. Translating gives CASSVAAFQETQYF.

In its sample, this clone was seen a few times. The V and J genes are TRBV21-1 and TRBJ2-1. TRBV21-1 is a recognized pseudogene. The CDR3 contains 14 residues. As DNA, the CDR3 is TGTGCCAGCAGCAAAGTCTGTGATAAGGATGAGCAGTTCTTC. The encoded protein is CASSKVCDKDEQFF.

The chain couples TRBV19 to TRBJ2-5; 7 bases match TRBD2. Germline assignment: CDR1 LNHDA and CDR2 SQIVND (reference sequence). CDR3 length: 13 amino acids. Trimming cost V 3 bases and J 6 bases; bases outside gene matches: 4. The CDR3 nucleotides are TGTGCCAGTAGTATGGACGGGAGGCAGACCCAGTACTTC. Translating it yields CASSMDGRQTQYF.

V usage is TRBV11-3 and J usage is TRBJ2-7, with 8 bases fitting TRBD1. In germline, CDR1 is SGHNT, CDR2 YENEEA. V was clipped by 5 bases and J by 5 bases; unmatched bases: 8. CDR3 length equals 14 residues. Written as DNA, the CDR3 is TGTGCCAGCAGCACAACAGGGGGAATAAACGAGCAGTACTTC. This sequence encodes CASSTTGGINEQYF.

The chain joins TRBV19 to TRBJ1-6; TRBD1 aligns across 8 bases. V lost 6 bases and J lost 8; bases outside the gene matches: 15. The CDR3 sequence is 17 residues long. CDR1 LNHDA and CDR2 SQIVND come from the germline V gene (reference sequence). The CDR3, as DNA: TGTGCCAGTAGGACGACAGGGGCCGTGGTTGGGGATTCACCCCTCCACTTT. It is translated as CASRTTGAVVGDSPLHF. The whole variable domain, filled in from reference TRBV19 and TRBJ1-6, reads DGGITQSPKYLFRKEGQNVTLSCEQNLNHDAMYWYRQDPGQGLRLIYYSQIVNDFQKGDIAEGYSVSREKKESFPLTVTSAQKNPTAFYLCASRTTGAVVGDSPLHFGNGTRLTVT.

The chain's CDR3 is CASSFPTGQGTEAFF. The CDR3 DNA is TGTGCCAGCAGCTTTCCAACAGGACAGGGCACTGAAGCTTTCTTT. V usage is TRBV5-4 and J usage is TRBJ1-1; 8 bases are shared with TRBD1. Germline V lookup: CDR1 SGHNT, CDR2 YYREEE (reference sequence). J gave up 4 bases and V 2 bases, and 7 bases lay outside the gene matches. CDR3 length: 15 residues.

This chain links TRBV27 with TRBJ2-7, with 8 bases aligning to TRBD1. From germline, CDR1 is MNHEY and CDR2 SMNVEV (reference sequence). The ends lost 8 bases at V and 5 bases at J; junction bases unmatched: 8. The CDR3 sequence is 13 residues long. The CDR3 spells CASARAGGDEQYF. The CDR3, as DNA: TGTGCCAGCGCTAGGGCAGGGGGCGACGAGCAGTACTTC.

CDR3: CASSSTVLPSTDTQYF. The CDR3 DNA reads TGTGCCAGCAGCTCGACAGTTCTCCCTAGCACAGATACGCAGTATTTT. This chain links TRBV7-9 with TRBJ2-3; D perhaps matches TRBD1 (5 bases). This CDR3 is 16 amino acids long. Trimming shortened V by 4 bases and J by 0 bases, and 14 bases separated the two germline ends. The germline V gene encodes CDR1 SEHNR and CDR2 FQNEAQ (reference sequence).

This clone was observed a handful of times. V is TRBV7-3 and J is TRBJ1-1; 9 nucleotides match TRBD1. Germline CDR1 is SGHTA and CDR2 is FQGTGA. The CDR3 is 14 residues long. V lost 2 bases to trimming and J lost 4 bases; unmatched junction nucleotides: 2. The CDR3, as DNA: TGTGCCAGCAGCTTAGGGACAGGGACCACTGAAGCTTTCTTT. Translated, it gives CASSLGTGTTEAFF.

The genes are TRBV2 and TRBJ2-5, with D perhaps matching TRBD2 (6 bases). The J call could be wrong; TRBJ2-7 is a better fit for the DNA end. Looked up from germline, CDR1 is SNHLY and CDR2 is FYNNEI. The CDR3 is made up of 12 amino acids. CDR3 region: CASKNVEGEQYF. The CDR3 bases are TGTGCCAGCAAGAACGTGGAGGGCGAGCAGTACTTC.

In its sample, this clone was seen once. The chain is built from TRBV5-1 and TRBJ2-2; D gene uncertain. V was clipped by 0 bases and J by 5 bases, with 11 bases between them. The CDR3 is 15 amino acids. Looked up from germline, CDR1 is SGHRS and CDR2 is YFSETQ. The CDR3 region is CASSLASRRTGELFF. CDR3 DNA: TGCGCCAGCAGCTTGGCCTCCCGTAGAACCGGGGAGCTGTTTTTT. The whole variable domain, filled in from reference TRBV5-1 and TRBJ2-2, reads KAGVTQTPRYLIKTRGQQVTLSCSPISGHRSVSWYQQTPGQGLQFLFEYFSETQRNKGNFPGRFSGRQFSNSRSEMNVSTLELGDSALYLCASSLASRRTGELFFGEGSRLTVL.

This chain links TRBV18 with TRBJ2-7; tentatively, D is TRBD1 (5 bases). The germline V gene encodes CDR1 KGHSH and CDR2 LQKENI. This CDR3 contains 13 residues. V was clipped by 5 bases and J by 1 base, with 9 bases between them. In nucleotides, the CDR3 is TGTGCCAGCTCAGTGACAGATTCCTACGAGCAGTACTTC. Protein: CASSVTDSYEQYF.

This chain uses TRBV6-5 with TRBJ2-3; D is undetermined. With 8 bases removed from V and 0 bases from J, the gap between germline ends came to 12 bases. CDR3 size: 14 residues. From germline, CDR1 is MNHEY and CDR2 SVGAGI. CDR3 sequence reads: CASRRGLSTDTQYF. DNA for the CDR3: TGTGCCAGCCGGCGAGGCCTAAGCACAGATACGCAGTATTTT.

The chain carries TRBV5-4 and TRBJ2-2, with D maybe TRBD1 (6 bases). Per the germline V gene, CDR1 is SGHNT and CDR2 is YYREEE (reference sequence). The CDR3 is made up of 15 amino acids. V was trimmed by 3 bases and J by 3 bases, leaving 12 bases between them. CDR3 sequence reads: CASSSTGPHTGELFF. The CDR3 DNA follows: TGTGCCAGCAGCTCGACAGGACCTCACACCGGGGAGCTGTTTTTT. The full variable domain, with the rest looked up from reference TRBV5-4 and TRBJ2-2, is ETGVTQSPTHLIKTRGQQVTLRCSSQSGHNTVSWYQQALGQGPQFIFQYYREEENGRGNFPPRFSGLQFPNYSSELNVNALELDDSALYLCASSSTGPHTGELFFGEGSRLTVL.

The rearrangement links TRBV5-6 to TRBJ2-5, with a possible D match to TRBD1 (5 bases). The end of the DNA fits TRBJ2-7 better, so the J call may be wrong. There are 15 residues in the CDR3. CDR1 and CDR2 (germline): SGHDT, YYEEEE. CDR3: CASSFWGGRSYEQYF. The CDR3 region has the DNA TGTGCCAGCAGCTTCTGGGGCGGTCGCTCCTACGAGCAGTACTTC.

J is TRBJ1-4 and V is TRBV14; maybe TRBD1 (6 bases). Trimming left V 4 bases short and J 7 bases short, with 13 bases between. The CDR3 spans 14 residues. The germline gives CDR1 SGHDN, CDR2 FVKESK. The CDR3 DNA reads as TGTGCCAGCAGCCCCAGACGAGGGGGTGAAAAACTGTTTTTT. Its protein product is CASSPRRGGEKLFF.